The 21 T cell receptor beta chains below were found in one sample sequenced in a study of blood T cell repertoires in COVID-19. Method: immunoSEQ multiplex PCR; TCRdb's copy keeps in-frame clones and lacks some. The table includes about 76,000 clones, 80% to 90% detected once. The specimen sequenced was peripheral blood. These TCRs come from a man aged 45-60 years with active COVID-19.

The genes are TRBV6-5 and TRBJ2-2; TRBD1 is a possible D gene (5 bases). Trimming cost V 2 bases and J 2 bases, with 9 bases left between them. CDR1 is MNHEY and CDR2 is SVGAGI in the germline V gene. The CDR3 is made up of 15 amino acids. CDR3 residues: CASSYRTTNTGELFF. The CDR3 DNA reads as TGTGCCAGCAGTTACAGGACAACCAACACCGGGGAGCTGTTTTTT.

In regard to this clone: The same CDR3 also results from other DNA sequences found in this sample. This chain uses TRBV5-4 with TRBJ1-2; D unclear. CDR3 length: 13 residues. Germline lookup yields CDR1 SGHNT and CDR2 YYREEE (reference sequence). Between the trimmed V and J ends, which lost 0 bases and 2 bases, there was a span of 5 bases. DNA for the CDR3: TGTGCCAGCAGCTTGGACACCAACTATGGCTACACCTTC. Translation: CASSLDTNYGYTF. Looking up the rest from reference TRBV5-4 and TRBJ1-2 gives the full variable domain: ETGVTQSPTHLIKTRGQQVTLRCSSQSGHNTVSWYQQALGQGPQFIFQYYREEENGRGNFPPRFSGLQFPNYSSELNVNALELDDSALYLCASSLDTNYGYTFGSGTRLTVV.

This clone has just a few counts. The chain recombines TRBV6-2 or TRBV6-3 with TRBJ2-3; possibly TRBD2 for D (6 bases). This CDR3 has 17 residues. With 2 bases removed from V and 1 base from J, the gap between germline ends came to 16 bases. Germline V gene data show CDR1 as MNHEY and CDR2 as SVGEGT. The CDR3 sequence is CASSYRLRRGGTDTQYF. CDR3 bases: TGTGCCAGCAGTTACCGGCTAAGGAGGGGTGGCACAGATACGCAGTATTTT.

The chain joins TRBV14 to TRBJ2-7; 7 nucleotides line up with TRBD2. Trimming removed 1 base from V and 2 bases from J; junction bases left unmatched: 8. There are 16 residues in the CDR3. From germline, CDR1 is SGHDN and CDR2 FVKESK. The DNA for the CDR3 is TGTGCCAGCAGCCAAGGGTTCCTAGCGGAAGCCTACGAGCAGTACTTC. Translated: CASSQGFLAEAYEQYF.

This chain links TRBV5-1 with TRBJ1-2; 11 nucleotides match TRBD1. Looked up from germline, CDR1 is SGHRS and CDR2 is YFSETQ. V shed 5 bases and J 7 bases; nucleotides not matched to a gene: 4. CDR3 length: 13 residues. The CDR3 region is CASSMGQGGGYTF. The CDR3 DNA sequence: TGCGCCAGCAGTATGGGACAGGGGGGTGGCTACACCTTC.

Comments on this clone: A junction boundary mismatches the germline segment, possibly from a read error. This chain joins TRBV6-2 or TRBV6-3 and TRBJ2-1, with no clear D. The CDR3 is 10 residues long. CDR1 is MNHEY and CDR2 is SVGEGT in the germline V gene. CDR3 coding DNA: TGTGCCAGCAGTCCCGGAGCAAGGATCTTC. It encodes CASSPGARIF.

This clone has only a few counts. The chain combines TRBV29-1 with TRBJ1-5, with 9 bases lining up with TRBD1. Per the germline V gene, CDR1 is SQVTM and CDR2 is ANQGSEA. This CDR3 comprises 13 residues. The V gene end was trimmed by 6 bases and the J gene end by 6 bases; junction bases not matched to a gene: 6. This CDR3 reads CSVQQGAGQPQHF. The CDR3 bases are TGCAGCGTACAACAGGGGGCTGGTCAGCCCCAGCATTTT.

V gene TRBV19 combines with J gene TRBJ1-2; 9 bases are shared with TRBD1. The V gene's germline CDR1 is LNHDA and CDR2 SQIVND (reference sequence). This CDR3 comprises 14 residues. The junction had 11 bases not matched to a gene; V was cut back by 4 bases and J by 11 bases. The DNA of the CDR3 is TGTGCCAGTAGTACCACCGGGACAGGGTTGCGATACACCTTC. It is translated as CASSTTGTGLRYTF.

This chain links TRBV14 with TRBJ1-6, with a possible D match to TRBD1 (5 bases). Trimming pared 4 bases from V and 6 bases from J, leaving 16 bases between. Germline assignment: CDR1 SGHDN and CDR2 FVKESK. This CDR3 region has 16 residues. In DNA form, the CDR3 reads TGTGCCAGCAGCCCCTACGTGGGGGGATCTAATTCACCCCTCCACTTT. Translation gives CASSPYVGGSNSPLHF.

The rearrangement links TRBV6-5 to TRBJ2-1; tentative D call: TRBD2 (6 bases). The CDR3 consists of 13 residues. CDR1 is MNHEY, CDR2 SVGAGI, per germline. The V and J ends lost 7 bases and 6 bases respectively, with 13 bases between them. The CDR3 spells CASTPSGVNEQFF. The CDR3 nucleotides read TGTGCCAGCACACCATCGGGGGTCAATGAGCAGTTCTTC.

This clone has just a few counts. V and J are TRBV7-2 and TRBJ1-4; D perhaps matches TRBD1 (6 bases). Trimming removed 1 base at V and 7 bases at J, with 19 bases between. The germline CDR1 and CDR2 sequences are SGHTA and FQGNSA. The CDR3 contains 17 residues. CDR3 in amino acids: CASSLEGVRVLPEKLFF. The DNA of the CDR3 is TGTGCCAGCAGCTTAGAGGGGGTTAGGGTCCTTCCTGAAAAACTGTTTTTT.

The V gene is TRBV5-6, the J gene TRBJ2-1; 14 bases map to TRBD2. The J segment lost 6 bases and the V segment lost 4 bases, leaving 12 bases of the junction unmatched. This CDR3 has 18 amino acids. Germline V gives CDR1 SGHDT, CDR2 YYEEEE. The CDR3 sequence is CASSQGLAGVFPANEQFF. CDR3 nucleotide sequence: TGTGCCAGCAGCCAGGGACTAGCGGGAGTGTTTCCCGCCAATGAGCAGTTCTTC.

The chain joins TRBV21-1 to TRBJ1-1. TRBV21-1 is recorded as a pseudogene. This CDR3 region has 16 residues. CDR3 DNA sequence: TGTGCCAGCAGCAACGCCCCGGGAGGGTCTCTTGCTGAAGCTTTCTTT. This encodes CASSNAPGGSLAEAFF.

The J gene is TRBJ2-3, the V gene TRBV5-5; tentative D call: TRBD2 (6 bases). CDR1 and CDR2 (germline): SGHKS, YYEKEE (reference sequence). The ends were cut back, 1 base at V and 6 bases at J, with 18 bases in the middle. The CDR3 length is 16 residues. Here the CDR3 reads CASSLTSRGTGDTQYF. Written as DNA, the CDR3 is TGTGCCAGCAGCTTGACATCCCGCGGGACCGGCGATACGCAGTATTTT.

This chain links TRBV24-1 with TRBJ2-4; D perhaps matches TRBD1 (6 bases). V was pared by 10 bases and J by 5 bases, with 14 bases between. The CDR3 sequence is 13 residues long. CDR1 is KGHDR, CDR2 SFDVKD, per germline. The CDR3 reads CATGTSRENIQYF. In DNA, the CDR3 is TGTGCCACAGGGACATCTAGGGAAAACATTCAGTACTTC.

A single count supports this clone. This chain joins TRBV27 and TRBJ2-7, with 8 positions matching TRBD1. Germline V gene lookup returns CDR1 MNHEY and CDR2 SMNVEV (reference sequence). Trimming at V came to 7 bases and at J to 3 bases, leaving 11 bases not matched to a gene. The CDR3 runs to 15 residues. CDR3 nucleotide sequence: TGTGCCAGCACCCCGGGGACAGGTCCCTACTACGAGCAGTACTTC. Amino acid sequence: CASTPGTGPYYEQYF.

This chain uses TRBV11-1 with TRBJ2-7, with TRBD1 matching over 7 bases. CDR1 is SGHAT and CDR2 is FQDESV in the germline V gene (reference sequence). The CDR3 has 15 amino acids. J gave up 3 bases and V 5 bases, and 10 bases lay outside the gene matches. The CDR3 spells CASSPTSGTDYEQYF. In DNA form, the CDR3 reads TGTGCCAGCAGCCCGACCTCCGGGACAGACTACGAGCAGTACTTC.

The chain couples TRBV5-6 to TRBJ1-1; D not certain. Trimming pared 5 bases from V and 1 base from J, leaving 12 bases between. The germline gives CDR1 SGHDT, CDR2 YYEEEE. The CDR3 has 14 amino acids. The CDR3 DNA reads TGTGCCAGCAGTTCCCTCGGAGGGAACACTGAAGCTTTCTTT. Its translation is CASSSLGGNTEAFF.

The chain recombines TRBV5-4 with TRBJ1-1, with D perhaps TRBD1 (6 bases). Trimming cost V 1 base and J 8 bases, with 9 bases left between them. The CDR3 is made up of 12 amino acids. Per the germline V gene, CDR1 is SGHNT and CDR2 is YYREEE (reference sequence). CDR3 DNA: TGTGCCAGCAGCTTGCCCGGGACAGAAGCTTTCTTT. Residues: CASSLPGTEAFF. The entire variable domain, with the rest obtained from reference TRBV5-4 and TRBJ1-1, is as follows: ETGVTQSPTHLIKTRGQQVTLRCSSQSGHNTVSWYQQALGQGPQFIFQYYREEENGRGNFPPRFSGLQFPNYSSELNVNALELDDSALYLCASSLPGTEAFFGQGTRLTVV.

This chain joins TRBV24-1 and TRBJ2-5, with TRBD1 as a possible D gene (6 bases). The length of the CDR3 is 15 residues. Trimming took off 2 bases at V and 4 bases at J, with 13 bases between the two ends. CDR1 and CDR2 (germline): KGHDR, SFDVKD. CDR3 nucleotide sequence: TGTGCCACCAGTGATTCGCGAGGCAGGGGAGAGACCCAGTACTTC. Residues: CATSDSRGRGETQYF.

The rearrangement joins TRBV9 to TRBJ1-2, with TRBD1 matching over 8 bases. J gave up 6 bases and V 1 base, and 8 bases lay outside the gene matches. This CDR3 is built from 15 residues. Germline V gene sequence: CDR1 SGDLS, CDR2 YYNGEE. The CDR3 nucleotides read TGTGCCAGCAGCGTACAGCCGGACAGGGTAAATGGCTACACCTTC. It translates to CASSVQPDRVNGYTF.